Below are 21 T cell receptor beta chains sequenced from a single sample in a study of HIV-infected children after antiretroviral therapy interruption. RNA-based 3' RACE libraries used unique molecular identifiers. TCRdb reprocessed the 3' RACE reads with MiXCR, giving one entry per CDR3 protein. The table has 30,000 to 40,000 distinct CDR3 sequences, approximately 6.1% seen once. Described treatment: PENTA 11 planned treatment interruption arm or continuous ART arm. Sequencing used CD45RA+ CD4+ T cells from PBMCs, pooled from several time points, obtained from a donor given antiretroviral therapy, either interrupted or continuous. The subset is: naive CD4+ CD45RA+ CD45RO- T cells. These receptors were taken from a pool of human donors with HIV.

This clonotype appeared many times. The CDR3 bases are TGTGCCAGCAGCTTAGCCTCCGGGACAGGGGTGGAGACCCAGTACTTC. Translating it yields CASSLASGTGVETQYF. The rearrangement uses TRBV7-2 and TRBJ2-5, with TRBD1 identical over 10 bases. The germline CDR1 and CDR2 sequences are SGHTA and FQGNSA. Trimming took 0 bases from V and 5 from J; bases not matched to a gene: 6. The CDR3 has 16 amino acids.

In this sample, this clonotype turned up many times. Written as DNA, the CDR3 is TGTGCCAGCAGTGAAGCGCTTCAGGTTTTGGGGCCAGAGACCCAGTACTTC. This encodes CASSEALQVLGPETQYF. The gene calls are TRBV2 and TRBJ2-5, with D perhaps matching TRBD1 (5 bases). The V gene's germline CDR1 is SNHLY and CDR2 FYNNEI. The CDR3 totals 17 residues. The V end was cut by 0 bases, the J end by 4 bases, with 18 bases between.

This clonotype was observed at least ten times. This chain uses TRBV4-2 with TRBJ2-2; possibly TRBD1 or TRBD2 for D (6 bases each). There are 15 residues in the CDR3. V gave up 4 bases and J gave up 5 bases, with 14 bases separating them. Germline lookup yields CDR1 LGHNA and CDR2 YNFKEQ. DNA of the CDR3: TGTGCCAGCAGCCCCGAGGGGGGAAGGACCGGGGAGCTGTTTTTT. Its protein is CASSPEGGRTGELFF.

The chain has TRBV3-1 and TRBJ2-3, with 8 bases that match TRBD1. This CDR3 is 13 amino acids long. J lost 6 bases, V lost 7 bases, and 6 bases had no gene match. CDR1 and CDR2 (germline): LGHDT, YNNKEL (reference sequence). The CDR3 region is CASNRQGTDTQYF. The CDR3, as DNA: TGTGCCAGCAACCGACAGGGGACGGATACGCAGTATTTT.

V usage is TRBV19 and J usage is TRBJ2-3; 10 positions match TRBD2. Germline V gene sequence: CDR1 LNHDA, CDR2 SQIVND (reference sequence). The CDR3 runs 15 residues. V shed 9 bases and J 2 bases; nucleotides not matched to a gene: 8. The CDR3 protein is CASRSLAGVTDTQYF. In DNA form, the CDR3 reads TGTGCCAGCAGGTCTCTAGCGGGGGTCACAGATACGCAGTATTTT. Full variable domain (missing parts from reference TRBV19 and TRBJ2-3): DGGITQSPKYLFRKEGQNVTLSCEQNLNHDAMYWYRQDPGQGLRLIYYSQIVNDFQKGDIAEGYSVSREKKESFPLTVTSAQKNPTAFYLCASRSLAGVTDTQYFGPGTRLTVL.

This clonotype was observed many times. The chain links TRBV6-2 or TRBV6-3 to TRBJ2-1; TRBD2 matches at 7 bases. This CDR3 comprises 16 residues. V lost 7 bases, J lost 7 bases, and 16 bases stayed unmatched. Germline CDR1 is MNHEY and CDR2 is SVGEGT. CDR3 sequence reads: CASTQLRLADQNEQFF. The CDR3 region has the DNA TGTGCCAGCACCCAGTTGCGTCTAGCGGACCAAAATGAGCAGTTCTTC.

This clonotype was found a few times. The genes are TRBV15 and TRBJ2-7, with 12 positions matching TRBD2. The trim removed 1 base at V and 3 bases at J, leaving 7 bases unmatched. The CDR3 length is 17 residues. Germline lookup yields CDR1 LNHNV and CDR2 YYDKDF (reference sequence). The CDR3 bases are TGTGCCACCAGCAGAGGGGGACTAGCGGGTACCAACTACGAGCAGTACTTC. It encodes CATSRGGLAGTNYEQYF.

This clonotype has at least ten counts. The chain uses TRBV19 and TRBJ2-1; D might be TRBD2 (6 bases). V dropped 5 bases and J dropped 7 bases, with 21 bases sitting between them. Germline V gene data show CDR1 as LNHDA and CDR2 as SQIVND (reference sequence). The CDR3 extends over 16 amino acids. For the CDR3, the DNA is TGTGCCAGTAGTTCCAGGACTACCCCATTTGGGAATGAGCAGTTCTTC. It is translated as CASSSRTTPFGNEQFF.

This chain connects TRBV5-1 to TRBJ1-1; 9 bases map to TRBD1. The junction had 9 bases not matched to a gene; V was cut back by 1 base and J by 2 bases. Germline V CDR1 and CDR2: SGHRS, YFSETQ. The CDR3 has 17 amino acids. The CDR3 DNA reads as TGCGCCAGCAGCTTGTCCGGGACAGGGCGAGGAAACACTGAAGCTTTCTTT. Translation: CASSLSGTGRGNTEAFF.

This clonotype was counted at least ten times. The chain employs TRBV28 and TRBJ2-3; 12 positions match TRBD2. Germline V gene data show CDR1 as MDHEN and CDR2 as SYDVKM. The junction had 12 bases not matched to a gene; V was cut back by 6 bases and J by 5 bases. This CDR3 has 17 residues. Written as DNA, the CDR3 is TGTGCCAGCAGACCAAGGGCTAGCGGGAGGGCCGTAGATACGCAGTATTTT. Residues: CASRPRASGRAVDTQYF.

In its sample, this clonotype was seen many times. This chain joins TRBV12-3 or TRBV12-4 and TRBJ2-5; 8 bases are a match to TRBD2. V gave up 5 bases and J gave up 5 bases; unmatched junction bases: 19. CDR3 length: 18 amino acids. DNA of the CDR3: TGTGCCAGCAGTCCCCGCATTAGCGGGATGGAGGGAAGGGAGACCCAGTACTTC. Translation gives CASSPRISGMEGRETQYF.

This clonotype was seen repeatedly, ten times or more. The chain uses TRBV7-2 and TRBJ1-1; a possible D gene is TRBD1 (6 bases). This CDR3 has 14 residues. Germline values: CDR1 SGHTA, CDR2 FQGNSA. The V and J ends lost 5 bases and 0 bases respectively, with 10 bases between them. CDR3 coding DNA: TGTGCCAGCAGCCCCGGACAGATGAACACTGAAGCTTTCTTT. Protein: CASSPGQMNTEAFF.

The sample holds a few counts of this clonotype. The V gene is TRBV7-3, the J gene TRBJ1-5, with D unresolved. Germline V gene data show CDR1 as SGHTA and CDR2 as FQGTGA. This CDR3 comprises 13 residues. Trimming left V 1 base short and J 3 bases short, with 4 bases between. CDR3 nucleotide sequence: TGTGCCAGCAGCTTAAGGCCCAATCAGCCCCAGCATTTT. Its protein is CASSLRPNQPQHF.

At least ten counts were recorded for this clonotype. The J gene is TRBJ2-2, the V gene TRBV12-5; no clear D. Per the germline V gene, CDR1 is LGHNT and CDR2 is FRNRAP. This CDR3 contains 21 residues. The germline V and J ends were trimmed by 0 bases and 3 bases, with 26 bases remaining between them. The DNA of the CDR3 is TGTGCTAGTGGTTTGGTACAATCTATTCCCTTCGGACGACTGGACACCGGGGAGCTGTTTTTT. Protein sequence: CASGLVQSIPFGRLDTGELFF.

Remarks on this clonotype: A much larger clone sits a single nucleotide away, making a read error possible. The chain links TRBV29-1 to TRBJ1-2; D is unclear. Trimming pared 7 bases from V and 9 bases from J, leaving 18 bases between. CDR3 size: 12 residues. Germline V CDR1 and CDR2: SQVTM, ANQGSEA. CDR3 amino acids: CSGRTEPPSYTF. For the CDR3, the DNA is TGCAGCGGGCGTACGGAGCCGCCCAGCTACACCTTC.

This clonotype was picked up many times. This chain uses TRBV7-3 with TRBJ2-7, with D unclear. Germline V gene sequence: CDR1 SGHTA, CDR2 FQGTGA. The CDR3 is made up of 13 amino acids. Trimming took off 4 bases at V and 0 bases at J, with 7 bases between the two ends. CDR3 sequence reads: CASSSSVSYEQYF. CDR3 DNA: TGTGCCAGCAGCTCATCAGTCTCCTACGAGCAGTACTTC.

This clonotype was detected ten times or more. The chain recombines TRBV4-2 with TRBJ2-3; TRBD2 might be the D (6 bases). Trimming cost V 2 bases and J 2 bases, with 11 bases left between them. This CDR3 region has 15 residues. Looked up from germline, CDR1 is LGHNA and CDR2 is YNFKEQ. The CDR3 bases are TGTGCCAGCAGCCAACAGGGACTGAACACAGATACGCAGTATTTT. It translates to CASSQQGLNTDTQYF.

This clonotype came up many times. The gene calls are TRBV7-9 and TRBJ2-3; D uncertain. Per germline, CDR1 SEHNR and CDR2 FQNEAQ (reference sequence). CDR3 size: 19 residues. The V end lost 5 bases, the J end lost 2 bases, and 26 bases lay between the germline ends. The CDR3 DNA is TGTGCCAGCAGCCCTTCCTGGACGACGGCTGACTTATACACAGATACGCAGTATTTT. Protein sequence: CASSPSWTTADLYTDTQYF.

This clonotype was seen at least ten times. The chain carries TRBV7-3 and TRBJ2-1; D may correspond to TRBD1 or TRBD2 (5 bases each). CDR1 SGHTA and CDR2 FQGTGA come from the germline V gene. The CDR3 length is 15 residues. V was pared by 6 bases and J by 4 bases, with 16 bases between. CDR3 sequence (DNA): TGTGCCAGCAGTCCCTCCGGGACGACGTACAATGAGCAGTTCTTC. Translation: CASSPSGTTYNEQFF.

The CDR3 coding sequence is TGTGCCAGCAGCCAATCGCTGGAGGGGCTAGCGGGACAAGAGACCCAGTACTTC. Protein product: CASSQSLEGLAGQETQYF. The chain has TRBV14 and TRBJ2-5, with 9 bases lining up with TRBD2. The CDR3 consists of 18 residues. V trimming: 2 bases; J trimming: 2 bases; junction bases outside the gene matches: 12. CDR1 SGHDN and CDR2 FVKESK come from the germline V gene.

This clonotype was seen repeatedly, ten times or more. V and J are TRBV7-4 and TRBJ2-1; 14 bases fit TRBD2. V lost 1 base and J lost 7; bases outside the gene matches: 6. The CDR3 sequence is 17 residues long. Germline V gene lookup returns CDR1 SGHVT and CDR2 SQSDAQ. The CDR3 spells CASSLETSGGERNEQFF. In DNA form, the CDR3 reads TGTGCCAGCAGCTTAGAGACTAGCGGGGGGGAGAGAAATGAGCAGTTCTTC.